This T cell receptor (beta chain) appears in the sequencing data of a study of early T cells in non-severe SARS-CoV-2 infection. CDR1 is MGHRA and CDR2 is YSYEKL in the germline V gene. CDR3 length: 15 residues. Trimming removed 1 base at V and 7 bases at J, with 14 bases between. The sample holds a few counts of this clonotype. cDNA molecules, individually, were tagged with unique molecular identifiers. MiXCR, run by TCRdb on the 5' RACE reads, gives a single entry per CDR3 protein. The data hold approximately 65,000 distinct CDR3 sequences, with around 11% observed a single time. The chain carries TRBV4-1 and TRBJ2-1, with D unresolved. This TCR came from an adult who was a healthcare worker with PCR-confirmed SARS-CoV-2 infection or an uninfected control (not recorded which). The specimen comprised whole blood, sampled at baseline. The CDR3 reads CASSQVPPGPNEQFF. CDR3 in DNA: TGCGCCAGCAGCCAAGTCCCACCCGGCCCGAATGAGCAGTTCTTC.